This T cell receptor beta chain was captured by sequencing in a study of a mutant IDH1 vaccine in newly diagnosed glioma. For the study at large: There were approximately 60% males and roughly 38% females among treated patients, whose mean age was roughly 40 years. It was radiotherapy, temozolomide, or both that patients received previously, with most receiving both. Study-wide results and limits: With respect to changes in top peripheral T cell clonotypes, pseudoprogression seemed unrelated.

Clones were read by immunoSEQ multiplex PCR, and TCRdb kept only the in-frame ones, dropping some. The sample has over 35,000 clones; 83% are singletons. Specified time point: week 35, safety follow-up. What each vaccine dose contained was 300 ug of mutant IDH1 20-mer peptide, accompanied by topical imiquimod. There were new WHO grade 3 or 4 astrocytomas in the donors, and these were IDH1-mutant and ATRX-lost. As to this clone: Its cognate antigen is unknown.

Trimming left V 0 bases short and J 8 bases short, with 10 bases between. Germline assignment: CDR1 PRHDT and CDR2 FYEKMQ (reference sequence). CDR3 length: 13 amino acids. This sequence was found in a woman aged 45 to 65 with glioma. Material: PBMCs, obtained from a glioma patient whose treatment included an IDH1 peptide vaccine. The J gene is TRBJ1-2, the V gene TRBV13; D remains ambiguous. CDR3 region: CASSLGSADGYTF. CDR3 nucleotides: TGTGCCAGCAGCTTAGGATCTGCGGACGGCTACACCTTC.